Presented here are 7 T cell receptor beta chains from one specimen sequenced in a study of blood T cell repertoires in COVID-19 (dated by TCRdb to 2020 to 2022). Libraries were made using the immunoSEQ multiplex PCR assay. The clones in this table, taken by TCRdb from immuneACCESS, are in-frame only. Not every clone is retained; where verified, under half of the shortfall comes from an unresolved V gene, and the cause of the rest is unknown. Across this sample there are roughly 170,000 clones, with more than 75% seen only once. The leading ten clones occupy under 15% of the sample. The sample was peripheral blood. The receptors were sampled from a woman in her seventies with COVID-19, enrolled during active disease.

The CDR3: CAISDSGGSREQFF. The CDR3 nucleotides read TGTGCCATCAGTGATTCAGGCGGGAGTAGGGAGCAGTTCTTC. This chain uses TRBV10-3 with TRBJ2-1; 7 positions agree with TRBD2. J was trimmed by 10 bases and V by 3 bases; bases with no gene match: 9. The germline V gene encodes CDR1 ENHRY and CDR2 SYGVKD. This CDR3 has 14 residues.

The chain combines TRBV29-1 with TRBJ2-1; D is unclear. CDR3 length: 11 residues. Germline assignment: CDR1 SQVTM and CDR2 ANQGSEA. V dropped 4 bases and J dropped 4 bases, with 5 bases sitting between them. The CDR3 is CSVARYNEQFF. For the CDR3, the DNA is TGCAGCGTTGCTCGGTACAATGAGCAGTTCTTC.

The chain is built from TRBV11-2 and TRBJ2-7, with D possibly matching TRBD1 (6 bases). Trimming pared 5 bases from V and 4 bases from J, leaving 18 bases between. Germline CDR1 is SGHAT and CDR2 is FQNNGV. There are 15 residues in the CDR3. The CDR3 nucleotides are TGTGCCAGCAGCCATCTCGTGGGGGCGGAGTACGAGCAGTACTTC. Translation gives CASSHLVGAEYEQYF.

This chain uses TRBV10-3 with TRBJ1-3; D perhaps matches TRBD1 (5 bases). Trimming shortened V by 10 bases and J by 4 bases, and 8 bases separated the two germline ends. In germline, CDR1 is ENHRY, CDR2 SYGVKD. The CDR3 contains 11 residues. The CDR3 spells CASHRGNTIYF. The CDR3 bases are TGTGCCAGCCACAGGGGAAACACCATATATTTT.

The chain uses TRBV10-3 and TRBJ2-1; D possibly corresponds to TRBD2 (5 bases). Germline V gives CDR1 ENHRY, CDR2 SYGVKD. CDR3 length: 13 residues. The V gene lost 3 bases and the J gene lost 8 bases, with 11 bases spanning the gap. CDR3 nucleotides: TGTGCCATCAGTGAATCGGGGTTTGATGAGCAGTTCTTC. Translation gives CAISESGFDEQFF.

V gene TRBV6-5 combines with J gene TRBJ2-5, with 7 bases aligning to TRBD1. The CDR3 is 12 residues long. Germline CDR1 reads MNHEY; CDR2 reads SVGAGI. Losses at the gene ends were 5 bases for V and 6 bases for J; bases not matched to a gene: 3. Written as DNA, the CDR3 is TGTGCCAGCAGTCGACAGGGCCAGACCCAGTACTTC. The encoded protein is CASSRQGQTQYF.

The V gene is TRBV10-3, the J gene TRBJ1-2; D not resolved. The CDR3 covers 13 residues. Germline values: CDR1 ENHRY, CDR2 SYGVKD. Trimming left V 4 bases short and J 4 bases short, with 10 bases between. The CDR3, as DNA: TGTGCCATCAGTGTCGAGAGATCCTATGGCTACACCTTC. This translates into CAISVERSYGYTF.